This T cell receptor (beta chain) stems from a study of shared clonotypes between healthy human individuals. Clones were read by immunoSEQ multiplex PCR, and TCRdb kept only the in-frame ones, dropping some. The sample includes about 1.1 million clones, approximately 75% seen only once; the top ten take approximately 0.95%. Germline values: CDR1 SGDLS, CDR2 YYNGEE. V lost 0 bases, J lost 1 base, and 7 bases lay in between. The CDR3 totals 14 residues. Findings and limits, study-wide: For naive CD4 cells, 5% to 6.5% of clonotypes were shared across a few donors.

As regards this clone: No antigen is known for it.

This sequence was found in a man between 18 and 29 years old in good health. Some clones in this sample may be carry-over from other donors' samples. The chain couples TRBV9 to TRBJ1-1; no reliable D call. Sample: memory CD4+ T cells from PBMCs. Subset in this sample: CD45RA-negative fraction. The chain's CDR3 is CASSVGPRNTEAFF. The CDR3 DNA is TGTGCCAGCAGCGTAGGGCCGAGGAACACTGAAGCTTTCTTT.